What follows is one TCR beta chain and its context. Its antigen remains unknown. Sequenced by immunoSEQ multiplex PCR; TCRdb stores in-frame clones only, minus some. Here the sample spans about 17,000 clones, over 85% being singletons. The sample originates from a study of chemoradiotherapy in HPV16-positive cancers. Broader study findings: For HPV16-positive patients, expanding HPV-responsive T cells associated with longer recurrence-free survival. HPV-specific T cells were functionally defined from only two HPV16-positive patients. Candidate HPV-specific clones and E7-related TCR motifs grew in tumor during treatment.

Repeated repertoire sampling spanned the course of chemoradiotherapy. The sequence was collected from a human donor with HPV-associated anogenital cancer. This specimen was blood, taken from a patient who underwent chemoradiotherapy.

Written as DNA, the CDR3 is TGTGCCAGTAGTATTCTTTGGTCGTCCGGCGAGCAGTTCTTC. It is translated as CASSILWSSGEQFF. The chain couples TRBV19 to TRBJ2-1; the D is unclear. There are 14 residues in the CDR3. Deletions cut 3 bases from V and 10 bases from J, with 16 bases between. Per germline, CDR1 LNHDA and CDR2 SQIVND (reference sequence).